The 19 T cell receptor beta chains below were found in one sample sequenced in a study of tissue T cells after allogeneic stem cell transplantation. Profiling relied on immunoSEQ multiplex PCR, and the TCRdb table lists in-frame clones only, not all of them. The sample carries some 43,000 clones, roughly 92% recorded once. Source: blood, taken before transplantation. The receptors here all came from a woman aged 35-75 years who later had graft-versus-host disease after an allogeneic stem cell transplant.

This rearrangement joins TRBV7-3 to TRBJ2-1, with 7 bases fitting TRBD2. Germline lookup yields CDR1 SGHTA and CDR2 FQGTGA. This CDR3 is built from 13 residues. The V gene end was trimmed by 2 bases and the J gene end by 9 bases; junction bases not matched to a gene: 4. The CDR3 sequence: CASSLAGESEQFF. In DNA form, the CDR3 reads TGTGCCAGCAGCTTAGCGGGAGAAAGTGAGCAGTTCTTC.

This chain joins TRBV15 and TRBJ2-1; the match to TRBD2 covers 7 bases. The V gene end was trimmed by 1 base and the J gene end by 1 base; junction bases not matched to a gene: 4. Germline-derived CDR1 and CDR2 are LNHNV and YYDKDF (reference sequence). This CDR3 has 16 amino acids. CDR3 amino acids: CATSRVGGKSYNEQFF. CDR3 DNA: TGTGCCACCAGCAGAGTGGGGGGGAAGTCCTACAATGAGCAGTTCTTC.

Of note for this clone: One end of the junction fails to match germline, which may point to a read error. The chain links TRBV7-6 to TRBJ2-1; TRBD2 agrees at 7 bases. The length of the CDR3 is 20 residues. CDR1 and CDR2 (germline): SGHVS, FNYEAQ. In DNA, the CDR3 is TGCGCCAGCAGCTTAGTTAGAGGACTAGTCACGGGGGACGGTCACAATGAGCAGTTCTTC. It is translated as CASSLVRGLVTGDGHNEQFF.

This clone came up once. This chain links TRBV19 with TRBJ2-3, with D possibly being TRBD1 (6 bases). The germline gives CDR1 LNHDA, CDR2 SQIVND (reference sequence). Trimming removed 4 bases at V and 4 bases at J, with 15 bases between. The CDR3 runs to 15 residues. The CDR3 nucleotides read TGTGCCAGTAGTAAGAGGGGGTTGTCAGCAGATACGCAGTATTTT. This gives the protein CASSKRGLSADTQYF.

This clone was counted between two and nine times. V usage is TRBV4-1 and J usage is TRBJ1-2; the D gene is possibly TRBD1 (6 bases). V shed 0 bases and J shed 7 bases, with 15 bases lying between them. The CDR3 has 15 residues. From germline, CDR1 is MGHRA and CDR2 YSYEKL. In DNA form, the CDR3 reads TGCGCCAGCAGCCAAGAGGGGACACTCCTGGTTGGCTACACCTTC. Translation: CASSQEGTLLVGYTF.

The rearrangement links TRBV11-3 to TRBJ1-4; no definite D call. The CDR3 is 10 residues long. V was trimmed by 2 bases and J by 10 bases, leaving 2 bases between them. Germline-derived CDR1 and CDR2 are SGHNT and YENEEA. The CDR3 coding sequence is TGTGCCAGCAGCTTAAGAAAACTGTTTTTT. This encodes CASSLRKLFF.

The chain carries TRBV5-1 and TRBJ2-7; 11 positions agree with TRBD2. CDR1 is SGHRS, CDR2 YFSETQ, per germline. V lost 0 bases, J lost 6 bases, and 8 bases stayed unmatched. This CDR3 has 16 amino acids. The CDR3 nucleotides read TGCGCCAGCAGCTTGGATTTAGCGGGAGGGCCGCGCGAGCAGTACTTC. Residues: CASSLDLAGGPREQYF. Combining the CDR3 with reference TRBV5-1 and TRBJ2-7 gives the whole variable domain KAGVTQTPRYLIKTRGQQVTLSCSPISGHRSVSWYQQTPGQGLQFLFEYFSETQRNKGNFPGRFSGRQFSNSRSEMNVSTLELGDSALYLCASSLDLAGGPREQYFGPGTRLTVT.

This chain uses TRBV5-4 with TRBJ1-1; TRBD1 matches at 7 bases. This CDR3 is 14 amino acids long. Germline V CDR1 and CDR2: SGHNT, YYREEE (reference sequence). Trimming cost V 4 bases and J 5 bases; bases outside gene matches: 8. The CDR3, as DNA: TGTGCCAGCAGCCCTAGACAGGGAGTGACTGAAGCTTTCTTT. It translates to CASSPRQGVTEAFF.

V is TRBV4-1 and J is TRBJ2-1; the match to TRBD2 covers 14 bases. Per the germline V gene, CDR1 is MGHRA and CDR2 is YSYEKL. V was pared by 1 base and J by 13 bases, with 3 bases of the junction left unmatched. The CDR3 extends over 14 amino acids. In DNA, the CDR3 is TGCGCCAGCAGCCAAGGGACTAGCGGGAGGACCCAGTTCTTC. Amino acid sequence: CASSQGTSGRTQFF.

This chain's CDR3 is CASSLASTAYNSPLHF. The CDR3 region has the DNA TGTGCCAGCTCTCTAGCGAGTACGGCCTATAATTCACCCCTCCACTTT. This chain connects TRBV18 to TRBJ1-6; D is unclear. The germline V and J ends were trimmed by 6 bases and 2 bases, with 14 bases remaining between them. Germline V lookup: CDR1 KGHSH, CDR2 LQKENI. This CDR3 region has 16 residues. Looking up the rest from reference TRBV18 and TRBJ1-6 gives the full variable domain: NAGVMQNPRHLVRRRGQEARLRCSPMKGHSHVYWYRQLPEEGLKFMVYLQKENIIDESGMPKERFSAEFPKEGPSILRIQQVVRGDSAAYFCASSLASTAYNSPLHFGNGTRLTVT.

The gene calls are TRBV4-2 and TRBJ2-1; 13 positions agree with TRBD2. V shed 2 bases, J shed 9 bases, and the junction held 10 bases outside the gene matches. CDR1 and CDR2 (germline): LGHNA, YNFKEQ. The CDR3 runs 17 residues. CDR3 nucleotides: TGTGCCAGCAGCCAAACCGGGACTAGCGGGACCGCAGGTGAGCAGTTCTTC. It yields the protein CASSQTGTSGTAGEQFF.

CDR3 bases: TGCGCCAGCAGAATTGACAGAGCGCCCTACACTGAAGCTTTCTTT. The encoded protein is CASRIDRAPYTEAFF. The chain is built from TRBV5-1 and TRBJ1-1, with D perhaps matching TRBD1 (5 bases). The V and J ends lost 5 bases and 3 bases respectively, with 17 bases between them. The CDR3 contains 15 residues. Germline V gene lookup returns CDR1 SGHRS and CDR2 YFSETQ.

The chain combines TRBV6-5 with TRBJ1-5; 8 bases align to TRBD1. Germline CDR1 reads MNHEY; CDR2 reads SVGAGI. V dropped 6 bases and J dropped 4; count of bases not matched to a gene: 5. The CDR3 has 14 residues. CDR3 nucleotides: TGTGCCAGCAGCCGGACAGGGCAGAATCAGCCCCAGCATTTT. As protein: CASSRTGQNQPQHF.

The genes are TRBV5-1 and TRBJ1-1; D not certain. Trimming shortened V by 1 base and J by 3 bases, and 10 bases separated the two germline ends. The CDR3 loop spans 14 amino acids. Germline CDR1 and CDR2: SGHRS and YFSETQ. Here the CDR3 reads CASSLFGGYTEAFF. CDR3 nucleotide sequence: TGCGCCAGCAGCTTGTTCGGCGGATACACTGAAGCTTTCTTT.

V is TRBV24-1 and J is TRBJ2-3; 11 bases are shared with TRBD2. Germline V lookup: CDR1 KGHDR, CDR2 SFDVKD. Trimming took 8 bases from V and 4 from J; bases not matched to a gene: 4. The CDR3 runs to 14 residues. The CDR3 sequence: CATNSGRAADTQYF. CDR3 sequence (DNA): TGTGCCACCAATAGCGGGAGGGCCGCAGATACGCAGTATTTT.

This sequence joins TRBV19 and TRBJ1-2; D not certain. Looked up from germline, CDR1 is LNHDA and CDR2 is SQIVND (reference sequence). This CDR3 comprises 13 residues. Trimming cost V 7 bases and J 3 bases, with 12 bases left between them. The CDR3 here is CASTRSQDYGYTF. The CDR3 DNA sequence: TGTGCCAGTACTCGTAGTCAGGACTATGGCTACACCTTC. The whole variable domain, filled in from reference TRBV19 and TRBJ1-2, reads DGGITQSPKYLFRKEGQNVTLSCEQNLNHDAMYWYRQDPGQGLRLIYYSQIVNDFQKGDIAEGYSVSREKKESFPLTVTSAQKNPTAFYLCASTRSQDYGYTFGSGTRLTVV.

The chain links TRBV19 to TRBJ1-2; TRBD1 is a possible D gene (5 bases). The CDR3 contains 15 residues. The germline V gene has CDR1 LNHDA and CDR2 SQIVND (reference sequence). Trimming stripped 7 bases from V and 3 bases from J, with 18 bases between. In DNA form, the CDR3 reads TGTGCCAGTATCCCGCGGGGCAGGCGAGACTATGGCTACACCTTC. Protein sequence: CASIPRGRRDYGYTF.

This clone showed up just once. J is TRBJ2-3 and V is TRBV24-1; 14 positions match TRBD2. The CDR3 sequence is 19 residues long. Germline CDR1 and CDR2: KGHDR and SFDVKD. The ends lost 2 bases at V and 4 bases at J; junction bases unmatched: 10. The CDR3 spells CATSDSPGLAGARADTQYF. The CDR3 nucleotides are TGTGCCACCAGTGATTCACCGGGACTAGCGGGAGCGCGAGCAGATACGCAGTATTTT.

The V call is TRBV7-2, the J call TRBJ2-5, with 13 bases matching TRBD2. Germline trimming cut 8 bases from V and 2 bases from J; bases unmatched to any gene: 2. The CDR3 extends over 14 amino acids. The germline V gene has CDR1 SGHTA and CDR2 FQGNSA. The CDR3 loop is CASGLAGAQETQYF. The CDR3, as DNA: TGTGCCAGCGGACTAGCGGGAGCACAAGAGACCCAGTACTTC.